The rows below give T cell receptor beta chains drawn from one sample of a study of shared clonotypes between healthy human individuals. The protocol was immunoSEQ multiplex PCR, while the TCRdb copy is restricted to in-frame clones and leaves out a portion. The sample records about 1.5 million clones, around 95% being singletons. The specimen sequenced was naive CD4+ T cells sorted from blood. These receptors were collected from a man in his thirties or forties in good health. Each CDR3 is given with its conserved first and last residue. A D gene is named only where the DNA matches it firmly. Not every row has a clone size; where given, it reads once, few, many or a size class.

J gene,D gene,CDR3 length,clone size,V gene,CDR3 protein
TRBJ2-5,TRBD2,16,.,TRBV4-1,CASSQDRTSDFETQYF
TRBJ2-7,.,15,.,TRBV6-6,CASSPRIGTSYEQYF
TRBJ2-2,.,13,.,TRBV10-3,CAINGALTGELFF
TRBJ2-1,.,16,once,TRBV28,CASTLGLASVYNEQFF
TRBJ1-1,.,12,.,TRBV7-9,CASREDRGKAFF
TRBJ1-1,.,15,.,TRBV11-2,CASSLDLGGQTEAFF
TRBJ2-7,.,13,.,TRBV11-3,CASSKGESYEQYF
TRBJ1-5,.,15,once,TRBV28,CASSPQDRNNQPQHF
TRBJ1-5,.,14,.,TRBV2,CASSNDGSNQPQHF
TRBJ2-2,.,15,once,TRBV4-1,CASSRAEANTGELFF
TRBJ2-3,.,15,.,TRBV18,CASSRGRLGTDTQYF
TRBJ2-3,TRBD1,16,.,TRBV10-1,CASSVDRATSTDTQYF
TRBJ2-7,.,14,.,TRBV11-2,CASSRPEGSTKQYF
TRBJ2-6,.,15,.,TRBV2,CASSVGTVGANVLTF
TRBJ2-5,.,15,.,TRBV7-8,CASSSGGSAGETQYF
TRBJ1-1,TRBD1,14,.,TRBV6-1,CASSEQGAGTEAFF
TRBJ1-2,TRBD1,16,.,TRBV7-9,CASSKGQPSVSYGYTF
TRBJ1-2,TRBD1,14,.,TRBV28,CAYREQGQFYGYTF
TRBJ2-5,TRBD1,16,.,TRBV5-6,CASSLGIYRGLETQYF
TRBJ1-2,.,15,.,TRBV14,CASSQDLRGVNGYTF
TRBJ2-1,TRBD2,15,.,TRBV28,CASSFTSGGSHEQFF
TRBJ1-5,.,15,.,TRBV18,CASSRGLGEGQPQHF
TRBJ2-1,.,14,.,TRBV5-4,CASSSTPLDNEQFF
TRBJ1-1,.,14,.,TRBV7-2,CASSPNRLSTEAFF
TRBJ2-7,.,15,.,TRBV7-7,CASNPDPPFRYEQYF
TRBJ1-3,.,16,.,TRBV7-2,CASSLVGPPSGNTIYF
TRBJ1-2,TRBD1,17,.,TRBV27,CASSLLAGGVLNYGYTF
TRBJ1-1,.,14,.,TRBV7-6,CASSLWEGDTEAFF
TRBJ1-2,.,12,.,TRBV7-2,CASSLDLYGYTF